A selection of T cell receptor beta chains follows, all from one sample in a study of shared T cell receptors in the human thymus. Profiled with immunoSEQ multiplex PCR; TCRdb holds only in-frame clones, not every one. The sample has hundreds of thousands of clones, roughly 90% seen once; the top ten hold roughly 0.0097%. A further study also used this sample, focusing on human thymus T cells.

Sequenced sample: thymocytes. These receptor sequences come from a boy less than two years old with a congenital heart defect. Each CDR3 is given with its conserved first and last residue. Each record gives: V gene, D gene, CDR3 length, J gene, clone size, CDR3 DNA, CDR3 protein. The D gene is left open where the match is weak. The listing skips clone size in some rows; elsewhere it reads once, few, many or a size class.

V: TRBV4-1; D: TRBD1; length: 15; J: TRBJ2-2; size: -; DNA: TGCGCCAGCAGCCTACGGACAGGGGGGATCGGGGAGCTGTTTTTT; CDR3: CASSLRTGGIGELFF
V: TRBV7-8; D: -; length: 17; J: TRBJ1-4; size: once; DNA: TGTGCCAGCAGTAGAGGTACGGGGGGAGCAACTAATGAAAAACTGTTTTTT; CDR3: CASSRGTGGATNEKLFF
V: TRBV28; D: TRBD1; length: 17; J: TRBJ1-3; size: -; DNA: TGTGCCAGCAGTTTGATCCGGGGGACAGGGGGGGGAAACACCATATATTTT; CDR3: CASSLIRGTGGGNTIYF
V: TRBV2; D: -; length: 14; J: TRBJ1-5; size: -; DNA: TGTGCCAGCAGTTCGGGAGTCGTTAATCAGCCCCAGCATTTT; CDR3: CASSSGVVNQPQHF
V: TRBV27; D: -; length: 15; J: TRBJ2-7; size: -; DNA: TGTGCCAGCAGCTTTCGGTTGGGGGGCTCCTACGAGCAGTACTTC; CDR3: CASSFRLGGSYEQYF
V: TRBV10-2; D: TRBD1; length: 12; J: TRBJ2-1; size: -; DNA: TGCGCCAGCAGTTTACAGGGGGATGAGCAGTTCTTC; CDR3: CASSLQGDEQFF
V: TRBV10-2; D: TRBD1; length: 15; J: TRBJ2-1; size: few; DNA: TGCGCCAGCAGGACGGGACAGGGGATCTACAATGAGCAGTTCTTC; CDR3: CASRTGQGIYNEQFF
V: TRBV4-3; D: TRBD1; length: 18; J: TRBJ2-2; size: -; DNA: TGCGCCAGCAGCCAAACTTCCTCGGGACAGGCGAACACCGGGGAGCTGTTTTTT; CDR3: CASSQTSSGQANTGELFF
V: TRBV19; D: TRBD1; length: 14; J: TRBJ2-7; size: -; DNA: TGTGCCAGTAGCCGACAGGGGGTTGGATGGGAGCAGTACTTC; CDR3: CASSRQGVGWEQYF
V: TRBV19; D: TRBD1; length: 15; J: TRBJ2-7; size: -; DNA: TGTGCCAGTAGTATACGGACAGGCCTCCTCATGGAGCAGTACTTC; CDR3: CASSIRTGLLMEQYF
V: TRBV4-1; D: TRBD1; length: 15; J: TRBJ1-5; size: -; DNA: TGCGCCAGCAGCCACCAGACAGGGTATGGGTGGCCCCAGCATTTT; CDR3: CASSHQTGYGWPQHF
V: TRBV5-6; D: -; length: 11; J: TRBJ1-1; size: -; DNA: TGTGCCAGCAGCTTGGGGGAGGAAGCTTTCTTT; CDR3: CASSLGEEAFF
V: TRBV27; D: -; length: 18; J: TRBJ2-7; size: -; DNA: TGTGCCAGCAGGCATAAGGGGAATATTACGGGTCACCTGTACGAGCAGTACTTC; CDR3: CASRHKGNITGHLYEQYF
V: TRBV7-6; D: TRBD2; length: 17; J: TRBJ2-3; size: -; DNA: TGTGCCAGCAGCTCCCGACTAGCGGGAGTGGTTCAAGATACGCAGTATTTT; CDR3: CASSSRLAGVVQDTQYF
V: TRBV6-1; D: TRBD2; length: 18; J: TRBJ2-2; size: -; DNA: TGTGCCAGCAGTGTAACGGGTCCCCCTAGCGGGAGTCCCGGGGAGCTGTTTTTT; CDR3: CASSVTGPPSGSPGELFF
V: TRBV6-5; D: -; length: 12; J: TRBJ1-4; size: -; DNA: TGTGCCAGCCAAAGCTCGGGTGAAAAACTGTTTTTT; CDR3: CASQSSGEKLFF
V: TRBV6-4; D: -; length: 16; J: TRBJ2-6; size: -; DNA: TGTGCCAGCAGTGAATTGGCAGACTCTGGGGCCAACGTCCTGACTTTC; CDR3: CASSELADSGANVLTF
V: TRBV7-8; D: TRBD2; length: 14; J: TRBJ2-7; size: -; DNA: TGTGCCAGCAGCTTAAGGACTAGAGACTACGAGCAGTACTTC; CDR3: CASSLRTRDYEQYF
V: TRBV7-9; D: -; length: 12; J: TRBJ1-2; size: -; DNA: TGTGCCAGCAGCTTTACACAGAGAGGCTACACCTTC; CDR3: CASSFTQRGYTF
V: TRBV14; D: TRBD1; length: 16; J: TRBJ2-7; size: -; DNA: TGTGCCAGCAGCCAAGCCAACCCGACAGGGGGCTACGAGCAGTACTTC; CDR3: CASSQANPTGGYEQYF
V: TRBV28; D: TRBD2; length: 16; J: TRBJ2-2; size: once; DNA: TGTGCCAGCAGTTCAGAGCGGGAGTGGAACACCGGGGAGCTGTTTTTT; CDR3: CASSSEREWNTGELFF
V: TRBV6-1; D: TRBD1; length: 15; J: TRBJ1-1; size: -; DNA: TGTGCCAGTAGAGAGACAGGGGGTTTGAACACTGAAGCTTTCTTT; CDR3: CASRETGGLNTEAFF
V: TRBV28; D: TRBD1; length: 20; J: TRBJ1-5; size: -; DNA: TGTGCCAGCAGTTCACTCCTCGGACAGGGGGCTGGGATAAGCAATCAGCCCCAGCATTTT; CDR3: CASSSLLGQGAGISNQPQHF
V: TRBV11-3; D: -; length: 14; J: TRBJ2-5; size: -; DNA: TGTGCCAGCAGCTTAGAGGCTGGCGGTGTGGCCCAGTACTTC; CDR3: CASSLEAGGVAQYF
V: TRBV21-1; D: -; length: 17; J: TRBJ2-2; size: -; DNA: TGTGCCAGCAGCAATAGGCCCGGGACAGGGAACACCGGGGAGCTGTTTTTT; CDR3: CASSNRPGTGNTGELFF
V: TRBV11-3; D: TRBD1; length: 15; J: TRBJ2-7; size: -; DNA: TGTGCCAGCGCCCGCCGCGGACAGGGGGACGACGAGCAGTACTTC; CDR3: CASARRGQGDDEQYF
V: TRBV30; D: -; length: 14; J: TRBJ1-2; size: -; DNA: TGTGCCTGCCCCAGAAGGAGGGAAAGGTGTGGCTACACCTTC; CDR3: CACPRRRERCGYTF
V: TRBV5-1; D: TRBD2; length: 16; J: TRBJ2-1; size: -; DNA: TGCGCCAGCAGCTGGGGGACTAGCGGGAGGTACAATGAGCAGTTCTTC; CDR3: CASSWGTSGRYNEQFF
V: TRBV15; D: -; length: 15; J: TRBJ1-2; size: once; DNA: TGTGCCACCAGCGGCAATTCGCAGGGTATGGGAGGCTACACCTTC; CDR3: CATSGNSQGMGGYTF
V: TRBV7-2; D: TRBD2; length: 16; J: TRBJ2-1; size: -; DNA: TGTGCCAGCAGCTCGGCTCGGCGGGAGGGCCTTAATGAGCAGTTCTTC; CDR3: CASSSARREGLNEQFF
V: TRBV5-4; D: -; length: 15; J: TRBJ2-7; size: -; DNA: TGTGCCAGCAGCTTGCCGGGGACAAGGTTTAACGAGCAGTACTTC; CDR3: CASSLPGTRFNEQYF
V: TRBV5-1; D: TRBD2; length: 14; J: TRBJ2-7; size: -; DNA: TGCGCCAGCAGCTTCGGACTAGCGGGAGTCGAGCAGTACTTC; CDR3: CASSFGLAGVEQYF
V: TRBV18; D: -; length: 16; J: TRBJ2-2; size: -; DNA: TGTGCCAGCTCCCGGGTCGGCGAGCCCATCACCGGGGAGCTGTTTTTT; CDR3: CASSRVGEPITGELFF
V: TRBV7-2; D: TRBD1; length: 19; J: TRBJ1-5; size: -; DNA: TGTGCCAGCAGCTATTACCGGGACAGACCCGATCATAGCAATCAGCCCCAGCATTTT; CDR3: CASSYYRDRPDHSNQPQHF
V: TRBV4-1; D: TRBD2; length: 16; J: TRBJ2-7; size: -; DNA: TGCGCCAGCAGTTCAAGGACTAGCGGGAGGGCCCACGAGCAGTACTTC; CDR3: CASSSRTSGRAHEQYF
V: TRBV30; D: TRBD2; length: 17; J: TRBJ2-1; size: -; DNA: TGTGCCTGGAGTTGTACTAGCGGGAGTTTTTGGAGCAATGAGCAGTTCTTC; CDR3: CAWSCTSGSFWSNEQFF
V: TRBV7-2; D: TRBD2; length: 16; J: TRBJ2-7; size: -; DNA: TGTGCCAGCAGCTCCAGGGCGGGAGGGCCCTCCTACGAGCAGTACTTC; CDR3: CASSSRAGGPSYEQYF
V: TRBV14; D: TRBD2; length: 14; J: TRBJ2-1; size: once; DNA: TGTGCCAGCAGCCAAGGGACTAGCGGGAACGAGCAGTTCTTC; CDR3: CASSQGTSGNEQFF
V: TRBV27; D: -; length: 13; J: TRBJ1-1; size: few; DNA: TGTGCCAGCAGCCAGGGACTGGAGACTGAAGCTTTCTTT; CDR3: CASSQGLETEAFF
V: TRBV5-1; D: -; length: 15; J: TRBJ2-3; size: -; DNA: TGCGCCAGCAGGTTTCGGGCCGGACAGATGGATACGCAGTATTTT; CDR3: CASRFRAGQMDTQYF
V: TRBV5-6; D: TRBD1; length: 16; J: TRBJ1-2; size: -; DNA: TGTGCCAGCAGCCATCCACGACAGGGGAAGGACTATGGCTACACCTTC; CDR3: CASSHPRQGKDYGYTF